The 2 T cell receptor beta chains given below trace back to one sample, sequenced in a study of cytomegalovirus exposure and HLA in healthy donors. The PCR made use of 60 Vbeta and 13 Jbeta primers. Clones were read by immunoSEQ multiplex PCR, and TCRdb kept only the in-frame ones, dropping some. The table lists 150,000 to 200,000 clones, approximately 90% of them singletons. Sequenced sample: PBMCs. These receptor sequences come from a boy aged 2 to 10 in good health and CMV-seronegative.

V is TRBV6-5 and J is TRBJ2-2; 11 bases fit TRBD1. J gave up 7 bases and V 4 bases, and 5 bases lay outside the gene matches. CDR1 and CDR2 from the germline V gene are MNHEY and SVGAGI. The CDR3 runs to 15 residues. CDR3 bases: TGTGCCAGCAGTTCTTGGACAGGGGGCAACGGGGAGCTGTTTTTT. Residues: CASSSWTGGNGELFF.

The sample holds one count of this clone. V gene TRBV30 combines with J gene TRBJ1-5; D is possibly TRBD1 (5 bases). The CDR3 runs to 13 residues. V lost 3 bases, J lost 7 bases, and 13 bases lay in between. CDR1 and CDR2 (germline): GTSNPN, SVGIG (reference sequence). This CDR3 reads CAWSGGEPQPQHF. The CDR3 DNA reads TGTGCCTGGAGCGGGGGTGAGCCGCAGCCCCAGCATTTT.